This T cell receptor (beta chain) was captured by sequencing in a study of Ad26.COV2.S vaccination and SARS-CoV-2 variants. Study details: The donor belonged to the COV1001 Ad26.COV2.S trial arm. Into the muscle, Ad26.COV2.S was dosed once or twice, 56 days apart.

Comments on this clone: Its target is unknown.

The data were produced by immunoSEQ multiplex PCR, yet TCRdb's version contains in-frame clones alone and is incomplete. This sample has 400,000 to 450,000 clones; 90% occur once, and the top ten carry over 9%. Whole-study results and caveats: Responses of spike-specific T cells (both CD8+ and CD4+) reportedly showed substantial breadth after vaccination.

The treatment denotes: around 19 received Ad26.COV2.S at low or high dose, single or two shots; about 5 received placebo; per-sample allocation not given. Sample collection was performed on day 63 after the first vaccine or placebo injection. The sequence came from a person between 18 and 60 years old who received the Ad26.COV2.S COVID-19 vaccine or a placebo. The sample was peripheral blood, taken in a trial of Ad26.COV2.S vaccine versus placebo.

In DNA, the CDR3 is TGTGCCAGCAGTGAACCCGGGCAGGGGTCCTACGAGCAGTACTTC. Amino acids: CASSEPGQGSYEQYF. The genes are TRBV25-1 and TRBJ2-7; tentative D call: TRBD1 (6 bases). CDR3 length: 15 amino acids. V lost 2 bases and J 1 base, leaving 12 bases between the germline ends. The germline CDR1 and CDR2 sequences are MGHDK and SYGVNS.